The TCR beta chain under discussion was sequenced for a study of identical twins. Template switching (which added a universal primer site) was used, and cDNA carried unique molecular identifiers. TCRdb passed the 5' RACE reads through MiXCR, listing each CDR3 protein once. Of 420,000 or so distinct CDR3 sequences in the sample, 15% to 20% are singletons; the top ten hold approximately 12%. This clonotype was counted a few times. The CDR3 contains 16 residues. Germline-derived CDR1 and CDR2 are SGHTA and FQGTGA. Deletions cut 1 base from V and 2 bases from J, with 12 bases between. The V gene is TRBV7-3, the J gene TRBJ2-1; a weak D match, TRBD2 (5 bases). This TCR came from a man in his forties or fifties in good health. Input material: naive T cells sorted from blood. CDR3 bases: TGTGCCAGCAGCTTAATTCCAGCGGATACCTACAATGAGCAGTTCTTC. It codes for CASSLIPADTYNEQFF.